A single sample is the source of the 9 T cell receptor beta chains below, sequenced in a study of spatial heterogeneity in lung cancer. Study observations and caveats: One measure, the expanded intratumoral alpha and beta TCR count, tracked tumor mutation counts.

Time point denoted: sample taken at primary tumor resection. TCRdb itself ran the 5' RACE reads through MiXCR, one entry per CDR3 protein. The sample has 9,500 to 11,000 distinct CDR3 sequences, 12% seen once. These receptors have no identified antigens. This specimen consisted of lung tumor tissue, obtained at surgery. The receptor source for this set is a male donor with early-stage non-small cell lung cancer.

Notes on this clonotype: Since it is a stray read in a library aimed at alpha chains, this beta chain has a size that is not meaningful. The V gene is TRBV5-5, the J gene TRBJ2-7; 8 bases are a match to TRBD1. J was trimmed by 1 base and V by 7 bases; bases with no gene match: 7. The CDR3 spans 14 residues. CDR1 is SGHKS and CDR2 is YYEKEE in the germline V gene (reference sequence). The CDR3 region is CASGRDRSSYEQYF. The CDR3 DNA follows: TGTGCCAGCGGCAGGGACAGGTCTTCCTACGAGCAGTACTTC.

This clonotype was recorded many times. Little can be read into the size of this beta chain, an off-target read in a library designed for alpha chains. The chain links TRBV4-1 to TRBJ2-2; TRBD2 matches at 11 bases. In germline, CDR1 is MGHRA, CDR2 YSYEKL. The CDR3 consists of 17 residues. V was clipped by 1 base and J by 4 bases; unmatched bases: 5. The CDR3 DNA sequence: TGCGCCAGCAGCCAAGTAGTAGCGGGAGGGCCCACCGGGGAGCTGTTTTTT. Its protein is CASSQVVAGGPTGELFF.

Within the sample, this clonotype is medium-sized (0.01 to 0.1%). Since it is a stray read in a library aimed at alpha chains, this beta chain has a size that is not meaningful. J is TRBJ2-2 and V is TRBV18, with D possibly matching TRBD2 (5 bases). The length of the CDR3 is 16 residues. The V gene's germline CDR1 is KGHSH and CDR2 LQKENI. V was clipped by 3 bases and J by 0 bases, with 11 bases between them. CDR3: CASSPRMDSNTGELFF. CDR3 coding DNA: TGTGCCAGCTCACCGCGGATGGACTCGAACACCGGGGAGCTGTTTTTT.

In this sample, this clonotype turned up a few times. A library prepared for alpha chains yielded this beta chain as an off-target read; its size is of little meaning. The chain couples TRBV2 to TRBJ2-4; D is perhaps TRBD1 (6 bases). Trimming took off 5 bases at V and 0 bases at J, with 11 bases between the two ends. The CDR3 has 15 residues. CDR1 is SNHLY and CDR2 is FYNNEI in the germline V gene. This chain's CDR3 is CASSNAGEAKNIQYF. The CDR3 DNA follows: TGTGCCAGCAGTAACGCAGGGGAAGCCAAAAACATTCAGTACTTC.

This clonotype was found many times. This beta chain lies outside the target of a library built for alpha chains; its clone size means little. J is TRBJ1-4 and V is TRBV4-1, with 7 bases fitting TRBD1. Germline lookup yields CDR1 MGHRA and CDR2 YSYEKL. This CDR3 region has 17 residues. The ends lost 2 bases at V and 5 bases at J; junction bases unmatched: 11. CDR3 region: CASSQKPPTGKNEKLFF. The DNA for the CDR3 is TGCGCCAGCAGCCAAAAACCCCCGACAGGGAAGAATGAAAAACTGTTTTTT.

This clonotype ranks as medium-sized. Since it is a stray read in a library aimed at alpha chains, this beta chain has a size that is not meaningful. The CDR3 loop is CASSPEASPYNEQFF. The CDR3 bases are TGTGCCAGCAGCCCCGAGGCTTCTCCCTACAATGAGCAGTTCTTC. This chain joins TRBV11-3 and TRBJ2-1; the D is unclear. V lost 5 bases and J 2 bases, leaving 13 bases between the germline ends. CDR1 and CDR2 from the germline V gene are SGHNT and YENEEA. The CDR3 is 15 residues long.

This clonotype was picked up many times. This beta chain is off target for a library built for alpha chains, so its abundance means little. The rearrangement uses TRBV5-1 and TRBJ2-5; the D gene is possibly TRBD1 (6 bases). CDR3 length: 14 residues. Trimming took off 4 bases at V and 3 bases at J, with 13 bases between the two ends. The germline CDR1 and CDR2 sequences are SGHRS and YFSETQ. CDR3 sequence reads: CASSQPDSKETQYF. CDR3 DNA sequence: TGCGCCAGCAGCCAACCGGACAGTAAAGAGACCCAGTACTTC.

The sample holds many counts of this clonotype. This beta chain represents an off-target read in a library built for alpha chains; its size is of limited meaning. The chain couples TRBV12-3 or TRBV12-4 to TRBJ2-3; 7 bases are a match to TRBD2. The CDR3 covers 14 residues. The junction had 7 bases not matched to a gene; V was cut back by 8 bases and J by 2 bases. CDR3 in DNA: TGTGCCAGCGGAAGCGGGGCAGACACAGATACGCAGTATTTT. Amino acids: CASGSGADTDTQYF.

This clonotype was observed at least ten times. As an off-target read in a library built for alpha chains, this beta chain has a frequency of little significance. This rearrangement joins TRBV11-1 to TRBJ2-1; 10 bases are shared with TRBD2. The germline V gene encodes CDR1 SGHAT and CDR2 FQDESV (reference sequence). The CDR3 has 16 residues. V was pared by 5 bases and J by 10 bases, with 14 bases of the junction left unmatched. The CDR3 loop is CASSPAAGGAPLEQFF. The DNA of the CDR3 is TGTGCCAGCAGCCCTGCAGCGGGGGGGGCACCCCTCGAGCAGTTCTTC.